This entry lists 9 T cell receptor beta chains sequenced from one sample in a study of cytomegalovirus exposure and HLA in healthy donors. The PCR ran on 60 Vbeta and 13 Jbeta primers. Clones were sequenced by immunoSEQ multiplex PCR, and TCRdb holds only the in-frame ones, with some missing. The data hold about 210,000 clones, with over 80% observed a single time. The sequenced material came from PBMCs. All receptors derive from a woman aged 45-65 years in good health and CMV-seropositive.

The chain carries TRBV6-4 and TRBJ2-2; a possible D gene is TRBD1 (5 bases). CDR3 length: 13 residues. The germline V and J ends were trimmed by 8 bases and 3 bases, with 10 bases remaining between them. Germline V lookup: CDR1 MRHNA, CDR2 SNTAGT. CDR3 amino acids: CASYQGDTGELFF. In DNA form, the CDR3 reads TGTGCCAGCTACCAGGGCGACACCGGGGAGCTGTTTTTT.

V is TRBV7-2 and J is TRBJ1-2; D is ambiguous. Trimming pared 5 bases from V and 4 bases from J, leaving 8 bases between. The CDR3 is 12 residues long. In germline, CDR1 is SGHTA, CDR2 FQGNSA. The CDR3 protein is CASSVRSYGYTF. The CDR3 DNA follows: TGTGCCAGCAGCGTACGGTCCTATGGCTACACCTTC.

In its sample, this clone was seen a few times. The rearrangement joins TRBV5-8 to TRBJ1-4; 10 bases match TRBD1. The germline V gene encodes CDR1 SGHTS and CDR2 YDEGEE. The V segment lost 4 bases and the J segment 1 base; nucleotides outside the gene matches: 16. This CDR3 spans 20 amino acids. The CDR3 DNA is TGTGCCAGCAGCCCCGGGACAGGGGAAGTAGGAGGTGTAACTAATGAAAAACTGTTTTTT. Encoded protein: CASSPGTGEVGGVTNEKLFF.

The chain joins TRBV18 to TRBJ1-5; the D gene is possibly TRBD1 (5 bases). V lost 6 bases, J lost 2 bases, and 14 bases lay in between. The CDR3 spans 15 residues. The germline V gene encodes CDR1 KGHSH and CDR2 LQKENI. In DNA, the CDR3 is TGTGCCAGCTCTCCCATGGGGCAGGGCAATCAGCCCCAGCATTTT. Its protein product is CASSPMGQGNQPQHF.

J is TRBJ2-5 and V is TRBV30; TRBD2 agrees at 12 bases. CDR3 length: 16 amino acids. V dropped 7 bases and J dropped 5; count of bases not matched to a gene: 14. The germline gives CDR1 GTSNPN, CDR2 SVGIG (reference sequence). Written as DNA, the CDR3 is TGTGCCTTTGCCCCGACTAGCGGGGGAACCTGGGAGACCCAGTACTTC. Its translation is CAFAPTSGGTWETQYF.

The V and J genes are TRBV9 and TRBJ2-3, with 11 bases lining up with TRBD2. V dropped 0 bases and J dropped 2; count of bases not matched to a gene: 8. There are 18 residues in the CDR3. CDR1 and CDR2 from the germline V gene are SGDLS and YYNGEE. CDR3 in amino acids: CASSVGASGGLSTDTQYF. The CDR3 DNA follows: TGTGCCAGCAGCGTAGGCGCTAGCGGGGGGCTTTCCACAGATACGCAGTATTTT.

This clone appeared a few times. The V call is TRBV6-6, the J call TRBJ1-6; 10 positions match TRBD1. CDR1 is MNHNY, CDR2 SVGAGI, per germline (reference sequence). After removal of 6 bases from V and 6 bases from J, the junction contained 8 bases not matched to a gene. The CDR3 is 16 amino acids. CDR3 residues: CASRHDRGQGNSPLHF. For the CDR3, the DNA is TGTGCCAGCAGACACGACAGGGGGCAAGGTAATTCACCCCTCCACTTT.

On this clone itself: Other DNA variants within this sample encode the same CDR3. V gene TRBV7-2 combines with J gene TRBJ2-7; D not certain. The CDR3 covers 13 residues. V was clipped by 1 base and J by 4 bases, with 8 bases between them. The germline gives CDR1 SGHTA, CDR2 FQGNSA. The CDR3 DNA reads TGTGCCAGCAGCTTAGAGTATACTTACGAGCAGTACTTC. This codes for CASSLEYTYEQYF.

The chain is built from TRBV5-1 and TRBJ2-1; the match to TRBD1 covers 9 bases. Germline values: CDR1 SGHRS, CDR2 YFSETQ. The CDR3 covers 14 residues. V was pared by 3 bases and J by 3 bases, with 1 base of the junction left unmatched. CDR3 loop: CASSWTGVYNEQFF. CDR3 DNA sequence: TGCGCCAGCAGCTGGACAGGGGTCTACAATGAGCAGTTCTTC.